The rows below give T cell receptor beta chains drawn from one sample of a study of cytomegalovirus exposure and HLA in healthy donors. Only in-frame clones appear in the TCRdb table, and some are missing; sequencing was by immunoSEQ multiplex PCR. The sample has roughly 46,000 clones. Sample: PBMCs. Receptors were obtained from a woman aged 40 to 50 in good health and CMV-seronegative. CDR3s include the opening cysteine and the closing phenylalanine or tryptophan.

v_gene: TRBV30
CDR3aa: CAWSPSQTGHLHALPTDTQYF

v_gene: TRBV10-3
CDR3aa: CAISEANEGYTF

v_gene: TRBV27
CDR3aa: CASSLGRTGGYGYTF

v_gene: TRBV2
CDR3aa: CASSARLAGGASYEQYF

v_gene: TRBV4-3
CDR3aa: CASSPFAGATNEKLFF

v_gene: TRBV7-2
CDR3aa: CASNDPGENIQYF

v_gene: TRBV7-6
CDR3aa: CASSLVRTGMYRNQPQHF

v_gene: TRBV5-1
CDR3aa: CASSLGQGVDEQFF

v_gene: TRBV7-9
CDR3aa: CASSLVAGGADTQYF

v_gene: TRBV7-3
CDR3aa: CASSLKSSGRGEQYF

v_gene: TRBV5-1
CDR3aa: CASRAGVKDTDTQYF

v_gene: TRBV7-2
CDR3aa: CASSFKGLLWGETQYF

v_gene: TRBV18
CDR3aa: CASSTGGYDQPQHF

v_gene: TRBV10-3
CDR3aa: CAISGGLAGDGGRNEQFF

v_gene: TRBV6-5
CDR3aa: CASSRLAAGYEQYF

v_gene: TRBV5-4
CDR3aa: CASSSQGTDTQYF

v_gene: TRBV2
CDR3aa: CASSESTARQPQHF

v_gene: TRBV25-1
CDR3aa: CASRTSVGNTEAFF

v_gene: TRBV6-5
CDR3aa: CASYSTDTQYF

v_gene: TRBV28
CDR3aa: CASILTSGDNEQFF

v_gene: TRBV6-1
CDR3aa: CAGMGSGGPDNEQFF

v_gene: TRBV4-3
CDR3aa: CASSQGMGAPYEQYF

v_gene: TRBV4-2
CDR3aa: CASSQELDRVLGYTF

v_gene: TRBV11-2
CDR3aa: CASSSSRGETQYF

v_gene: TRBV4-2
CDR3aa: CASSQEGLAGVLF

v_gene: TRBV6-5
CDR3aa: CASSPGTALNQPQHF

v_gene: TRBV6-4
CDR3aa: CASSDSAGGNEQFF

v_gene: TRBV30
CDR3aa: CAWGVGWRISNEQFF

v_gene: TRBV9
CDR3aa: CASSPGLAEPKRETQYF

v_gene: TRBV7-9
CDR3aa: CASSLATSGTSYEQYF

v_gene: TRBV14
CDR3aa: CASSPLPGGLSQYF

v_gene: TRBV7-2
CDR3aa: CASSSGTGVYEQYF

v_gene: TRBV10-3
CDR3aa: CAISGPLGGQGNYGYTF

v_gene: TRBV14
CDR3aa: CASSQARGLAGVRTSYEQYF

v_gene: TRBV9
CDR3aa: CASSPSGQGSEQFF

v_gene: TRBV7-3
CDR3aa: CASSISGRGNEQFF

v_gene: TRBV6-5
CDR3aa: CASSTLGGHEQYF

v_gene: TRBV28
CDR3aa: CASSLPWTGVGNEQFF

v_gene: TRBV5-1
CDR3aa: CASSWTLQETQYF

v_gene: TRBV4-1
CDR3aa: CASSTRGNTEAFF

v_gene: TRBV27
CDR3aa: CASSLQGRTGELFF

v_gene: TRBV7-2
CDR3aa: CASSVDRVATGELFF

v_gene: TRBV6-5
CDR3aa: CASSTTGGWRAFF

v_gene: TRBV7-3
CDR3aa: CASSLLPREGLSREQFF

v_gene: TRBV15
CDR3aa: CATSRDGARWYEQYF

v_gene: TRBV2
CDR3aa: CASTGMTARDIQYF

v_gene: TRBV6-5
CDR3aa: CASGEASTSYEQYF

v_gene: TRBV6-5
CDR3aa: CASSYGASGTDTQYF

v_gene: TRBV2
CDR3aa: CASRGGTGVQETQYF

v_gene: TRBV25-1
CDR3aa: CASSLRKNTEAFF

v_gene: TRBV9
CDR3aa: CASSPGQGNQETQYF

v_gene: TRBV27
CDR3aa: CASSPSSNYGYTF

v_gene: TRBV4-2
CDR3aa: CASSAREADEQYF

v_gene: TRBV9
CDR3aa: CASSAVLAGAYNEQFF